The subject of this entry is one T cell receptor (beta chain). V dropped 2 bases and J dropped 5; count of bases not matched to a gene: 10. The CDR3 runs to 17 residues. Looked up from germline, CDR1 is MNHEY and CDR2 is SVGEGT. The sample belongs to a study of patients and donors after allogeneic stem cell transplantation. Via MiXCR, TCRdb re-called the RT-PCR reads, giving one row per CDR3 protein. Of 90,000 to 130,000 distinct CDR3 sequences in the sample, around 38% were seen once. The sequenced material came from blood, either unsorted or a sorted T cell fraction (not recorded which). The rearrangement links TRBV6-2 or TRBV6-3 to TRBJ2-3; TRBD2 agrees at 10 bases. The source is a human donor who was either an allogeneic HSCT recipient or a stem cell or donor lymphocyte infusion donor (not recorded which). It is not recorded whose cells these are; they may come from a transplant donor. The CDR3 is CASSYPILAGVGDTQYF. In DNA form, the CDR3 reads TGTGCCAGCAGTTACCCTATCCTAGCGGGAGTTGGAGATACGCAGTATTTT.